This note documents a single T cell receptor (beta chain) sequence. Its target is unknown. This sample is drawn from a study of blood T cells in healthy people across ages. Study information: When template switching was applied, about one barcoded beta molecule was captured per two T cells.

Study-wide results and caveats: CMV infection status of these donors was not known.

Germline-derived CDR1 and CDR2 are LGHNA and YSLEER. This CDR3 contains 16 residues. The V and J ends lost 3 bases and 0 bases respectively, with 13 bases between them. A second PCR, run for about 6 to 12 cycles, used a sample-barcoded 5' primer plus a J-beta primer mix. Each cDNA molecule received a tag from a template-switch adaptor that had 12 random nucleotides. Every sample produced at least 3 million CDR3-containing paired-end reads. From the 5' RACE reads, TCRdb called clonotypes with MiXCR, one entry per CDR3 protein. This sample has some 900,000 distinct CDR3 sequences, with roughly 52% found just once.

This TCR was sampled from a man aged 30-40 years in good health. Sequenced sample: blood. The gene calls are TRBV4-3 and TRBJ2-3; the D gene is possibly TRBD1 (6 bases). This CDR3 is CASSQGAKGSTDTQYF. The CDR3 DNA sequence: TGCGCCAGCAGCCAGGGGGCAAAAGGGAGCACAGATACGCAGTATTTT.